This is a list of T cell receptor beta chains from one sample in a study of CD8+CD57+ T cells in acquired aplastic anemia. Via MiXCR, TCRdb re-called the reads, giving one row per CDR3 protein. Here the sample spans about 180,000 distinct CDR3 sequences, around 50% being singletons. Source material: sorted CD4+, CD8+, or CD8+CD57+ T cells (not recorded which) from PBMCs. These receptors all stem from a human donor with aplastic anemia. CDR3s include the opening cysteine and the closing phenylalanine or tryptophan. The order of the fields is CDR3 protein, CDR3 DNA, D gene, clone size, J gene, V gene. D genes are given only for firm matches. Clone size, where shown, is once, few, many, or a class for clones that have expanded.

cdr3_aa: CASSESSIGTYGYTF
cdr3_nt: TGTGCCAGCAGTGAGTCCAGCATAGGAACCTATGGCTACACCTTC
d_call: -
clone_size: -
j_call: TRBJ1-2
v_call: TRBV2

cdr3_aa: CASSESLTSYEQYF
cdr3_nt: TGTGCCAGCAGTGAATCGCTCACTTCCTACGAGCAGTACTTC
d_call: -
clone_size: -
j_call: TRBJ2-7
v_call: TRBV25-1

cdr3_aa: CASSPSGADLTPQHF
cdr3_nt: TGTGCCAGCAGTCCTTCAGGGGCCGACCTGACGCCCCAGCATTTT
d_call: -
clone_size: few
j_call: TRBJ1-5
v_call: TRBV28

cdr3_aa: CASMMGQESYEQYF
cdr3_nt: TGCGCCAGCATGATGGGACAGGAGTCCTACGAGCAGTACTTC
d_call: TRBD1
clone_size: many
j_call: TRBJ2-7
v_call: TRBV5-1

cdr3_aa: CATSTGLAGRNEQFF
cdr3_nt: TGTGCCACCAGTACCGGACTAGCAGGGCGCAATGAGCAGTTCTTC
d_call: TRBD2
clone_size: -
j_call: TRBJ2-1
v_call: TRBV24-1

cdr3_aa: CASSPQPEFEQYF
cdr3_nt: TGTGCCAGCAGCCCACAGCCTGAGTTCGAACAGTACTTC
d_call: -
clone_size: -
j_call: TRBJ2-7
v_call: TRBV7-3

cdr3_aa: CASGSFSGGSGITGELFF
cdr3_nt: TGTGCTAGTGGTTCATTTAGCGGGGGGTCCGGAATCACCGGGGAGCTGTTTTTT
d_call: TRBD2
clone_size: -
j_call: TRBJ2-2
v_call: TRBV12-5

cdr3_aa: CASSTTRSSYEQYF
cdr3_nt: TGTGCCAGTAGTACTACGCGTAGCTCCTACGAGCAGTACTTC
d_call: -
clone_size: -
j_call: TRBJ2-7
v_call: TRBV19

cdr3_aa: CASSPRDRGIDEQFF
cdr3_nt: TGCGCCAGCAGCCCCCGGGACAGGGGGATCGATGAGCAGTTCTTC
d_call: TRBD1
clone_size: -
j_call: TRBJ2-1
v_call: TRBV5-1

cdr3_aa: CSVRPVTSSGEQYF
cdr3_nt: TGCAGCGTTCGTCCCGTGACTAGTTCGGGGGAGCAGTACTTC
d_call: -
clone_size: -
j_call: TRBJ2-7
v_call: TRBV29-1

cdr3_aa: CASSLGGVRGDTQYF
cdr3_nt: TGTGCCAGCAGCTTAGGAGGGGTGAGGGGAGATACGCAGTATTTT
d_call: -
clone_size: -
j_call: TRBJ2-3
v_call: TRBV7-6

cdr3_aa: CASTISFFGELFF
cdr3_nt: TGTGCCAGCACAATAAGCTTTTTCGGGGAGCTGTTTTTT
d_call: -
clone_size: many
j_call: TRBJ2-2
v_call: TRBV5-5

cdr3_aa: CASSQDGEQFF
cdr3_nt: TGTGCCAGCAGCCAAGACGGGGAGCAGTTCTTC
d_call: -
clone_size: many
j_call: TRBJ2-1
v_call: TRBV11-3

cdr3_aa: CATLRASTGELFF
cdr3_nt: TGTGCCACCCTGAGAGCCTCCACCGGGGAGCTGTTTTTT
d_call: -
clone_size: -
j_call: TRBJ2-2
v_call: TRBV6-1

cdr3_aa: CASSQGLAGGRGEQFF
cdr3_nt: TGTGCCAGCAGCCAAGGGCTAGCGGGGGGGCGTGGTGAGCAGTTCTTC
d_call: TRBD2
clone_size: -
j_call: TRBJ2-1
v_call: TRBV14

cdr3_aa: CATSRDSSSGGRTDTQYF
cdr3_nt: TGTGCCACCAGCAGAGATTCTTCTAGCGGGGGACGCACAGATACGCAGTATTTT
d_call: TRBD2
clone_size: many
j_call: TRBJ2-3
v_call: TRBV15

cdr3_aa: CASRFQGAGGYTF
cdr3_nt: TGTGCCAGCAGATTCCAGGGGGCTGGTGGCTACACCTTC
d_call: TRBD1
clone_size: many
j_call: TRBJ1-2
v_call: TRBV12-3/TRBV12-4

cdr3_aa: CASSDRAGGPSSYNEQFF
cdr3_nt: TGTGCCAGCAGTGATAGAGCGGGGGGCCCGAGCTCCTACAATGAGCAGTTCTTC
d_call: TRBD2
clone_size: -
j_call: TRBJ2-1
v_call: TRBV25-1

cdr3_aa: CASSFRTGASTDTQYF
cdr3_nt: TGTGCCAGCAGCTTCAGAACGGGGGCCTCCACAGATACGCAGTATTTT
d_call: -
clone_size: many
j_call: TRBJ2-3
v_call: TRBV5-8

cdr3_aa: CASSYRGGEQFF
cdr3_nt: TGTGCCAGCAGCTATCGAGGGGGGGAGCAGTTCTTC
d_call: -
clone_size: many
j_call: TRBJ2-1
v_call: TRBV7-3